This record covers a single T cell receptor beta chain. A read error is possible here, since a much larger clone lies one base away. These data come from a study of blood T cells in healthy people across ages. Study-wide context: Per every two T cells, about one barcoded beta molecule was captured by template switching.

The donors, healthy Caucasians from Russia, were aged 6 to 90. Researchers report isolating at least 6.5 million PBMCs per sample. Sample-barcoded 5' priming and a J-beta primer mix drove a second PCR of 7 to 11 cycles. MiXCR was run by TCRdb on the 5' RACE reads, yielding one entry per CDR3 protein. This sample has 550,000 to 650,000 distinct CDR3 sequences, with roughly 30% found just once. The origin of this receptor is a woman older than 75 in good health. The sample comprised blood.

The CDR3 region is CSARLGQGVSYGHTF. CDR3 in DNA: TGCAGTGCTAGATTGGGACAGGGAGTATCCTATGGCCACACCTTC. The chain links TRBV20-1 to TRBJ1-2; 9 bases are shared with TRBD1. The CDR3 contains 15 residues. CDR1 is DFQATT and CDR2 is SNEGSKA in the germline V gene (reference sequence).